This is a list of T cell receptor beta chains from one sample in a study of control samples from healthy donors and cancer patients. Method: immunoSEQ multiplex PCR; TCRdb's copy keeps in-frame clones and lacks some. The table includes some 74,000 clones, approximately 94% detected once. Input material: blood. The origin of the receptors is a woman aged 25 to 39 in good health. CDR3s include the opening cysteine and the closing phenylalanine or tryptophan. Each record gives: J gene, CDR3 length, clone size, D gene, V gene, CDR3 DNA, CDR3 protein. The D gene is left open where the match is weak. Size is omitted from some rows. Given values are once, few, many or a class for expanded clones.

J: TRBJ1-5
length: 15
size: -
D: -
V: TRBV27
DNA: TGTGCCAGCAGTTTAGAGGGGTTTAGCAATCAGCCCCAGCATTTT
CDR3: CASSLEGFSNQPQHF

J: TRBJ1-1
length: 14
size: -
D: -
V: TRBV10-1
DNA: TGCGCCAGCAGTCTAAACAGGGCGGGCACTGAAGCTTTCTTT
CDR3: CASSLNRAGTEAFF

J: TRBJ1-2
length: 15
size: -
D: -
V: TRBV7-9
DNA: TGTGCCAGCAGCCCCCAGGGGCGGCCCGTTTATGGCTACACCTTC
CDR3: CASSPQGRPVYGYTF

J: TRBJ1-4
length: 14
size: -
D: -
V: TRBV30
DNA: TGTGCCTGGAGTAGGGGCAGGGCTAATGAAAAACTGTTTTTT
CDR3: CAWSRGRANEKLFF

J: TRBJ1-4
length: 15
size: -
D: -
V: TRBV5-4
DNA: TGTGCCAGCAGCCCAACCCCGGGAACTAATGAAAAACTGTTTTTT
CDR3: CASSPTPGTNEKLFF

J: TRBJ2-1
length: 14
size: -
D: TRBD2
V: TRBV9
DNA: TGTGCCAGCAGCGCCAGCGGGGGGCGCGGTGAGCAGTTCTTC
CDR3: CASSASGGRGEQFF

J: TRBJ1-2
length: 14
size: -
D: -
V: TRBV7-9
DNA: TGTGCCAGCAGCTACGACTCAGGGGACTATGGCTACACCTTC
CDR3: CASSYDSGDYGYTF

J: TRBJ2-1
length: 19
size: -
D: -
V: TRBV18
DNA: TGTGCCAGCTCACCAAACAGACCCGGGACCTCCGGCTCCTACAATGAGCAGTTCTTC
CDR3: CASSPNRPGTSGSYNEQFF

J: TRBJ2-1
length: 13
size: once
D: -
V: TRBV7-3
DNA: TGTGCCAGCAGCCTGACAGCCAACAATGAGCAGTTCTTC
CDR3: CASSLTANNEQFF

J: TRBJ1-2
length: 14
size: -
D: -
V: TRBV6-6
DNA: TGTGCCAGCAGTTACTCAAAGGGGGTGGATGGCTACACCTTC
CDR3: CASSYSKGVDGYTF

J: TRBJ1-2
length: 14
size: once
D: -
V: TRBV5-4
DNA: TGTGCCAGCAGCTTGGATGGGGCTAACTATGGCTACACCTTC
CDR3: CASSLDGANYGYTF

J: TRBJ1-3
length: 14
size: -
D: -
V: TRBV11-3
DNA: TGTGCCAGCAGCCGTACTGGCTCTGGAAACACCATATATTTT
CDR3: CASSRTGSGNTIYF

J: TRBJ2-1
length: 16
size: -
D: -
V: TRBV27
DNA: TGTGCCAGCAGTTTACGCCCTGGAAGAGGGGGCAATGAGCAGTTCTTC
CDR3: CASSLRPGRGGNEQFF

J: TRBJ2-1
length: 15
size: -
D: -
V: TRBV2
DNA: TGTGCCAGCAGTGTATATATGGAATCCTACAATGAGCAGTTCTTC
CDR3: CASSVYMESYNEQFF

J: TRBJ1-1
length: 16
size: -
D: -
V: TRBV6-5
DNA: TGTGCCAGCAGTTACTCGGGGGGCTGGAAAGCCACTGAAGCTTTCTTT
CDR3: CASSYSGGWKATEAFF

J: TRBJ1-2
length: 12
size: -
D: -
V: TRBV2
DNA: TGTGCCAGCAGTGACGGGCAGGGTGGCTACACCTTC
CDR3: CASSDGQGGYTF

J: TRBJ1-2
length: 13
size: -
D: -
V: TRBV28
DNA: TGTGCCAGCAGTTCCCCGGGAGGTGAGGGCTACACCTTC
CDR3: CASSSPGGEGYTF

J: TRBJ2-5
length: 14
size: -
D: -
V: TRBV2
DNA: TGTGTCCTGGTCCGGGACACAATACAAGAGACCCAGTACTTC
CDR3: CVLVRDTIQETQYF

J: TRBJ1-1
length: 15
size: -
D: -
V: TRBV30
DNA: TGTGCCTGGAGCCGACAGGTTCTTGTTAACACTGAAGCTTTCTTT
CDR3: CAWSRQVLVNTEAFF

J: TRBJ2-1
length: 16
size: -
D: -
V: TRBV9
DNA: TGTGCCAGCAGCGCTGGCCCGGGGACGAGGGGGAATGAGCAGTTCTTC
CDR3: CASSAGPGTRGNEQFF

J: TRBJ1-1
length: 13
size: -
D: -
V: TRBV27
DNA: TGTGCCAGCAGACTCCATAAGAACACTGAAGCTTTCTTT
CDR3: CASRLHKNTEAFF

J: TRBJ1-3
length: 14
size: -
D: -
V: TRBV6-5
DNA: TGTGCCAGCCTGCGGGGGGGCGCCGAGAACACCATATATTTT
CDR3: CASLRGGAENTIYF

J: TRBJ1-1
length: 13
size: -
D: -
V: TRBV10-3
DNA: TGTGCCATCAGTGAACACCTAAACACTGAAGCTTTCTTT
CDR3: CAISEHLNTEAFF

J: TRBJ1-1
length: 18
size: -
D: -
V: TRBV2
DNA: TGTGCCAGCAGTGAATTTAACCCTTTGGGAAGTCTGAACACTGAAGCTTTCTTT
CDR3: CASSEFNPLGSLNTEAFF

J: TRBJ1-6
length: 18
size: -
D: -
V: TRBV4-1
DNA: TGCGCCAGCAGCCAAGAGGATCCCGAGGCAGTAGCTAATTCACCCCTCCACTTT
CDR3: CASSQEDPEAVANSPLHF

J: TRBJ2-3
length: 18
size: -
D: TRBD2
V: TRBV3-1/TRBV3-2
DNA: TGTGCCAGCAGCCAAGATGCACTAGCGGGGGGGCCTACAGATACGCAGTATTTT
CDR3: CASSQDALAGGPTDTQYF

J: TRBJ2-6
length: 15
size: -
D: TRBD2
V: TRBV5-1
DNA: TGCGCCAGCAGCTGGGGAGCGGGAGGGGCCAACGTCCTGACTTTC
CDR3: CASSWGAGGANVLTF

J: TRBJ1-4
length: 14
size: -
D: -
V: TRBV28
DNA: TGTGCCAGCAGTTGGTTAGGAACTAATGAAAAACTGTTTTTT
CDR3: CASSWLGTNEKLFF

J: TRBJ2-6
length: 17
size: -
D: -
V: TRBV6-1
DNA: TGTGCCAGCAGCGAAGCGACGGACCAGGTTGGGGCCAACGTCCTGACTTTC
CDR3: CASSEATDQVGANVLTF

J: TRBJ2-2
length: 20
size: -
D: TRBD2
V: TRBV3-1/TRBV3-2
DNA: TGTGCCAGCAGCCTACGCCGCGGGCTAGCGGGCACGAGATGGACCGGGGAGCTGTTTTTT
CDR3: CASSLRRGLAGTRWTGELFF

J: TRBJ1-2
length: 13
size: -
D: -
V: TRBV30
DNA: TGTGCCTGGGATACACAGACAAACTATGGCTACACCTTC
CDR3: CAWDTQTNYGYTF

J: TRBJ2-3
length: 17
size: -
D: TRBD2
V: TRBV5-4
DNA: TGTGCCAGCAGCGGAGGACTAGCGGGCAGGGGCACAGATACGCAGTATTTT
CDR3: CASSGGLAGRGTDTQYF

J: TRBJ2-5
length: 18
size: -
D: TRBD2
V: TRBV5-1
DNA: TGCGCCAGCAGCACCGGGACTAGCGGGTCCCTGGCTGTGGAGACCCAGTACTTC
CDR3: CASSTGTSGSLAVETQYF

J: TRBJ1-3
length: 15
size: -
D: -
V: TRBV21-1
DNA: TGTGCCAGCAGCTGGTGGAGGATCTCTGGAAACACCATATATTTT
CDR3: CASSWWRISGNTIYF

J: TRBJ1-4
length: 18
size: once
D: -
V: TRBV15
DNA: TGTGCCACCAGCAGAGATCTAACAGACCATACAACTAATGAAAAACTGTTTTTT
CDR3: CATSRDLTDHTTNEKLFF

J: TRBJ1-5
length: 19
size: -
D: -
V: TRBV19
DNA: TGTGCCAGTAGCCGAACCTTTAGGTCCCTGTTGAGGCCGGATCAGCCCCAGCATTTT
CDR3: CASSRTFRSLLRPDQPQHF

J: TRBJ1-2
length: 11
size: -
D: -
V: TRBV12-3/TRBV12-4
DNA: TGTGCCAGCAGTTTGGGGACTGGCTACACCTTC
CDR3: CASSLGTGYTF

J: TRBJ2-5
length: 13
size: -
D: -
V: TRBV7-9
DNA: TGTGCCAGCGGGGTGGAGTACCAAGAGACCCAGTACTTC
CDR3: CASGVEYQETQYF

J: TRBJ1-1
length: 15
size: once
D: -
V: TRBV7-9
DNA: TGTGCCAGCAGCCTCCGACAGGAATTGAACACTGAAGCTTTCTTT
CDR3: CASSLRQELNTEAFF

J: TRBJ1-3
length: 15
size: once
D: -
V: TRBV19
DNA: TGTGCCAGTAGTATTGGTTGGGGATCTGGAAACACCATATATTTT
CDR3: CASSIGWGSGNTIYF

J: TRBJ2-3
length: 15
size: -
D: TRBD1
V: TRBV28
DNA: TGTGCCAGCAGTTTGGCCCAAACAGGGGGGGATACGCAGTATTTT
CDR3: CASSLAQTGGDTQYF

J: TRBJ2-5
length: 18
size: -
D: TRBD2
V: TRBV4-2
DNA: TGTGCCAGCAGCCAAGAGGGGTTAATAGCGGGGGATCAAGAGACCCAGTACTTC
CDR3: CASSQEGLIAGDQETQYF

J: TRBJ2-5
length: 12
size: -
D: -
V: TRBV2
DNA: TGTGCCAGCAGTGAGCTAATAGAGACCCAGTACTTC
CDR3: CASSELIETQYF

J: TRBJ2-7
length: 11
size: -
D: -
V: TRBV5-5
DNA: TGTGCCAGCAGCTTCTCCGACGAGCAGTACTTC
CDR3: CASSFSDEQYF

J: TRBJ1-1
length: 12
size: -
D: -
V: TRBV12-5
DNA: TGTGCTAGTGGGACTGTTTACACTGAAGCTTTCTTT
CDR3: CASGTVYTEAFF

J: TRBJ1-6
length: 13
size: once
D: -
V: TRBV19
DNA: TGTGCCAGCAACCACAGGGATAATTCACCCCTCCACTTT
CDR3: CASNHRDNSPLHF

J: TRBJ2-5
length: 14
size: -
D: -
V: TRBV27
DNA: TGTGCCAGCAGTTTATACCTCGGCCAAGAGACCCAGTACTTC
CDR3: CASSLYLGQETQYF

J: TRBJ1-2
length: 15
size: -
D: TRBD1
V: TRBV5-6
DNA: TGTGCCAGCAGCTCCACCGGGACAGGGGGCAATGGCTACACCTTC
CDR3: CASSSTGTGGNGYTF

J: TRBJ1-1
length: 13
size: -
D: -
V: TRBV29-1
DNA: TGCAGCGTGCCGGGACCTTGGGGGACTGAAGCTTTCTTT
CDR3: CSVPGPWGTEAFF

J: TRBJ2-5
length: 14
size: -
D: -
V: TRBV5-1
DNA: TGCGCCAGCAGCTTGGGGACAGATTCAGGGACCCAGTACTTC
CDR3: CASSLGTDSGTQYF

J: TRBJ1-1
length: 17
size: -
D: -
V: TRBV28
DNA: TGTGCCAGCAGTTTACCCGGCTCGAGGGGCGTAAACACTGAAGCTTTCTTT
CDR3: CASSLPGSRGVNTEAFF

J: TRBJ1-5
length: 13
size: -
D: -
V: TRBV6-1
DNA: TGTGCCAGCAGTGATGTAGGGTCCCAGCCCCAGCATTTT
CDR3: CASSDVGSQPQHF